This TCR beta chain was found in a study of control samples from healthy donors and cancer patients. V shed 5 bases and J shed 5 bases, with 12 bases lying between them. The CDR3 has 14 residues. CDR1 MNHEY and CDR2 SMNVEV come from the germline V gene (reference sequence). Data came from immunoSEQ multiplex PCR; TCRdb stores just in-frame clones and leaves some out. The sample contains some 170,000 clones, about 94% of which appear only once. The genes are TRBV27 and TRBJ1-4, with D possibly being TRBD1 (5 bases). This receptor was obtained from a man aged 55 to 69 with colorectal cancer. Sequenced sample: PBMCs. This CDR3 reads CASSRSWGNEKLFF. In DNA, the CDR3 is TGTGCCAGCAGTCGGAGTTGGGGGAATGAAAAACTGTTTTTT.